These 28 T cell receptor beta chains were sequenced from one sample in a study of T cell responses to AZD1222 COVID-19 vaccine. The assay was immunoSEQ multiplex PCR, and TCRdb's table has in-frame clones only and misses some. The sample has tens of thousands of clones, roughly nine tenths seen once. Specimen: peripheral blood, collected on day 0 of AZD1222 vaccination. Every receptor here comes from an adult in good health.

This chain joins TRBV15 and TRBJ2-1, with 7 positions matching TRBD1. V trimming: 0 bases; J trimming: 3 bases; junction bases outside the gene matches: 11. CDR3 length: 18 residues. Per the germline V gene, CDR1 is LNHNV and CDR2 is YYDKDF (reference sequence). The CDR3, as DNA: TGTGCCACCAGCAGAGAATCTGCCGGGACAGCGTACTACAATGAGCAGTTCTTC. This gives the protein CATSRESAGTAYYNEQFF.

The chain is built from TRBV11-2 and TRBJ2-1, with D unclear. V lost 0 bases, J lost 9 bases, and 6 bases lay in between. The germline V gene has CDR1 SGHAT and CDR2 FQNNGV. There are 12 residues in the CDR3. The DNA of the CDR3 is TGTGCCAGCAGCTTAGACCGTACTGAGCAGTTCTTC. Protein product: CASSLDRTEQFF.

This chain joins TRBV19 and TRBJ1-6; D perhaps matches TRBD1 (6 bases). The V end lost 7 bases, the J end lost 5 bases, and 9 bases lay between the germline ends. The CDR3 has 13 amino acids. Germline CDR1 and CDR2: LNHDA and SQIVND (reference sequence). The DNA of the CDR3 is TGTGCCAGTACCGACAGGAATAATTCACCCCTCCACTTT. It is translated as CASTDRNNSPLHF.

The chain uses TRBV11-2 and TRBJ1-1, with a tentative D call TRBD1 (5 bases). CDR3 size: 17 residues. Germline CDR1 reads SGHAT; CDR2 reads FQNNGV. V was cut by 5 bases and J by 1 base, with 20 bases left in between. The CDR3 DNA follows: TGTGCCAGCAGCCAGAGGGTACTCGGGACCCCGAACACTGAAGCTTTCTTT. Translating it yields CASSQRVLGTPNTEAFF.

The chain recombines TRBV7-2 with TRBJ1-1; D gene unclear. V lost 3 bases to trimming and J lost 0 bases, with 11 bases between them. The CDR3 totals 15 residues. The germline gives CDR1 SGHTA, CDR2 FQGNSA. The CDR3 reads CASSFPRVLNTEAFF. Here the CDR3 DNA reads TGTGCCAGCAGCTTTCCCCGGGTTCTGAACACTGAAGCTTTCTTT.

CDR3 loop: CSARVGGEQFF. The CDR3 DNA reads TGCAGTGCTAGAGTAGGAGGAGAGCAGTTCTTC. V usage is TRBV20-1 and J usage is TRBJ2-1; perhaps TRBD2 as D (5 bases). The CDR3 is made up of 11 amino acids. Germline V gene data show CDR1 as DFQATT and CDR2 as SNEGSKA (reference sequence). V lost 1 base and J 10 bases, leaving 8 bases between the germline ends.

The V call is TRBV7-9, the J call TRBJ1-3; D call uncertain. The CDR3 contains 14 residues. Germline values: CDR1 SEHNR, CDR2 FQNEAQ (reference sequence). Trimming stripped 2 bases from V and 2 bases from J, with 7 bases between. The DNA for the CDR3 is TGTGCCAGCAGCTTATCCGAAACTGGAAACACCATATATTTT. Residues: CASSLSETGNTIYF.

The chain joins TRBV7-6 to TRBJ2-7; 10 bases are a match to TRBD1. Germline values: CDR1 SGHVS, CDR2 FNYEAQ. The CDR3 consists of 16 residues. V lost 1 base and J lost 6; bases outside the gene matches: 9. The CDR3 protein is CASSLEALDRGTEQYF. Here the CDR3 DNA reads TGTGCCAGCAGCTTAGAGGCTTTGGACAGGGGGACCGAGCAGTACTTC.

The chain is built from TRBV4-3 and TRBJ2-2; D perhaps matches TRBD1 (6 bases). CDR1 and CDR2 (germline): LGHNA, YSLEER. This CDR3 is 17 amino acids long. Trimming removed 0 bases from V and 4 bases from J, with 15 bases in between. The CDR3 coding sequence is TGCGCCAGCAGCCAAGATTGGGGGCTAGTTGGCACCGGGGAGCTGTTTTTT. This encodes CASSQDWGLVGTGELFF.

The genes are TRBV4-3 and TRBJ2-7; the D is unclear. Per the germline V gene, CDR1 is LGHNA and CDR2 is YSLEER. Trimming removed 0 bases from V and 2 bases from J, with 11 bases in between. The CDR3 has 15 residues. CDR3 nucleotide sequence: TGCGCCAGCAGCCAAGATAGAGGAACAGCCTACGAGCAGTACTTC. Its translation is CASSQDRGTAYEQYF.

This chain uses TRBV11-2 with TRBJ2-5, with a possible D match to TRBD2 (5 bases). V was cut by 2 bases and J by 7 bases, with 11 bases left in between. In germline, CDR1 is SGHAT, CDR2 FQNNGV. The CDR3 consists of 13 residues. As DNA, the CDR3 is TGTGCCAGCAGCTTAATACAAGAGGGGACCCAGTACTTC. This gives the protein CASSLIQEGTQYF. Drawing the rest from reference TRBV11-2 and TRBJ2-5, the complete variable domain is EAGVAQSPRYKIIEKRQSVAFWCNPISGHATLYWYQQILGQGPKLLIQFQNNGVVDDSQLPKDRFSAERLKGVDSTLKIQPAKLEDSAVYLCASSLIQEGTQYFGPGTRLLVL.

The chain is built from TRBV3-1 (or the pseudogene TRBV3-2) and TRBJ1-4; D remains ambiguous. Germline V CDR1 and CDR2: LGHDT, YNNKEL (reference sequence). Deletions cut 0 bases from V and 8 bases from J, with 13 bases between. The CDR3 contains 15 residues. In DNA, the CDR3 is TGTGCCAGCAGCCAAGATTTGGCAGGTGGGGAAAAACTGTTTTTT. Amino acids: CASSQDLAGGEKLFF.

The chain combines TRBV5-6 with TRBJ1-2; no clear D gene. The CDR3 has 13 amino acids. Germline V gene data show CDR1 as SGHDT and CDR2 as YYEEEE. V gave up 2 bases and J gave up 4 bases, with 9 bases separating them. The CDR3 loop is CASSLLTPYGYTF. In DNA form, the CDR3 reads TGTGCCAGCAGCTTATTAACCCCCTATGGCTACACCTTC.

The V call is TRBV28, the J call TRBJ2-1; a weak D match, TRBD1 (6 bases). V dropped 5 bases and J dropped 7 bases, with 18 bases sitting between them. CDR1 is MDHEN, CDR2 SYDVKM, per germline. The CDR3 has 15 amino acids. This CDR3 is CASSAGQLLVNEQFF. The CDR3 DNA sequence: TGTGCCAGCAGTGCCGGACAGTTATTGGTGAATGAGCAGTTCTTC.

This clone was observed a single time. This chain connects TRBV5-1 to TRBJ2-3, with D possibly TRBD2 on 6 matching bases. Trimming left V 6 bases short and J 3 bases short, with 20 bases between. Looked up from germline, CDR1 is SGHRS and CDR2 is YFSETQ. The CDR3 sequence is 16 residues long. The CDR3 loop is CASNRGGTERTDTQYF. In nucleotides, the CDR3 is TGCGCCAGCAACCGGGGAGGTACGGAACGGACAGATACGCAGTATTTT.

The rearrangement joins TRBV27 to TRBJ2-7, with D maybe TRBD2 (5 bases). Trimming cost V 0 bases and J 0 bases, with 9 bases left between them. Germline V gene sequence: CDR1 MNHEY, CDR2 SMNVEV (reference sequence). The CDR3 length is 15 residues. CDR3 amino acids: CASSLSTGSSYEQYF. CDR3 bases: TGTGCCAGCAGTTTATCTACGGGAAGCTCCTACGAGCAGTACTTC.

This chain links TRBV7-6 with TRBJ2-5; D could derive from TRBD1 or TRBD2 (5 bases each). The CDR3 covers 14 residues. With 4 bases removed from V and 7 bases from J, the gap between germline ends came to 16 bases. Germline V gives CDR1 SGHVS, CDR2 FNYEAQ. CDR3 DNA sequence: TGTGCCAGCAGCTCCGGGACGGTGTGGGGGACCCAGTACTTC. It codes for CASSSGTVWGTQYF. The full variable domain, completed using reference TRBV7-6 and TRBJ2-5, is GAGVSQSPRYKVTKRGQDVALRCDPISGHVSLYWYRQALGQGPEFLTYFNYEAQQDKSGLPNDRFSAERPEGSISTLTIQRTEQRDSAMYRCASSSGTVWGTQYFGPGTRLLVL.

This clone occurred once. V is TRBV5-4 and J is TRBJ2-5; D is possibly TRBD1 (5 bases). Per the germline V gene, CDR1 is SGHNT and CDR2 is YYREEE (reference sequence). CDR3 length: 13 residues. Trimming took off 0 bases at V and 4 bases at J, with 7 bases between the two ends. The CDR3 coding sequence is TGTGCCAGCAGCTTGGAAGGGGTAGAGACCCAGTACTTC. Its translation is CASSLEGVETQYF.

The rearrangement links TRBV4-3 to TRBJ2-7; D remains unclear. CDR3 length equals 17 residues. Per germline, CDR1 LGHNA and CDR2 YSLEER. The V and J ends lost 1 base and 2 bases respectively, with 18 bases between them. The CDR3 DNA is TGCGCCAGCAGCCAAGTCTCCCCAAGGGCAGGTACCTACGAGCAGTACTTC. The encoded protein is CASSQVSPRAGTYEQYF.

The gene calls are TRBV7-9 and TRBJ2-1, with 7 bases that match TRBD2. CDR3 size: 15 residues. CDR1 and CDR2 (germline): SEHNR, FQNEAQ (reference sequence). After removal of 6 bases from V and 4 bases from J, the junction contained 9 bases not matched to a gene. The CDR3 loop is CASSPTGLPYNEQFF. The CDR3 DNA sequence: TGTGCCAGCAGTCCAACGGGACTACCTTACAATGAGCAGTTCTTC.

The chain employs TRBV4-2 and TRBJ1-6, with D maybe TRBD1 (5 bases). Germline V gene data show CDR1 as LGHNA and CDR2 as YNFKEQ. The CDR3 totals 17 residues. V lost 1 base to trimming and J lost 7 bases, with 17 bases between them. The CDR3 DNA is TGTGCCAGCAGCCAAGTAAGCTCTAAGGGGCGGAATTCACCCCTCCACTTT. Amino acid sequence: CASSQVSSKGRNSPLHF.

This chain joins TRBV4-1 and TRBJ2-7; TRBD1 is a possible D gene (5 bases). V was clipped by 1 base and J by 4 bases, with 14 bases between them. The germline CDR1 and CDR2 sequences are MGHRA and YSYEKL. This CDR3 has 15 amino acids. The CDR3 loop reads CASSQAPKGLYEQYF. CDR3 DNA sequence: TGCGCCAGCAGCCAAGCACCAAAGGGGCTGTACGAGCAGTACTTC.

For the CDR3, the DNA is TGTGCCACCAGTGATTGGTGGGATACGCAGTATTTT. Its protein is CATSDWWDTQYF. This chain links TRBV24-1 with TRBJ2-3; D is unclear. The CDR3 length is 12 residues. V shed 2 bases and J shed 6 bases, with 5 bases lying between them. Germline assignment: CDR1 KGHDR and CDR2 SFDVKD.

The gene calls are TRBV5-1 and TRBJ2-1; 8 bases match TRBD2. After removal of 3 bases from V and 6 bases from J, the junction contained 5 bases not matched to a gene. Per the germline V gene, CDR1 is SGHRS and CDR2 is YFSETQ. The CDR3 loop spans 14 amino acids. The CDR3 coding sequence is TGCGCCAGCAGCTCGCCCCTAGCGGGCAATGAGCAGTTCTTC. Translation gives CASSSPLAGNEQFF. Variable domain in full (rest from reference TRBV5-1 and TRBJ2-1): KAGVTQTPRYLIKTRGQQVTLSCSPISGHRSVSWYQQTPGQGLQFLFEYFSETQRNKGNFPGRFSGRQFSNSRSEMNVSTLELGDSALYLCASSSPLAGNEQFFGPGTRLTVL.

The V and J genes are TRBV28 and TRBJ2-5; 7 nucleotides line up with TRBD1. The CDR3 sequence is 17 residues long. The germline V gene has CDR1 MDHEN and CDR2 SYDVKM. Trimming cost V 1 base and J 2 bases; bases outside gene matches: 10. This chain's CDR3 is CASSLSKGTVLQETQYF. In nucleotides, the CDR3 is TGTGCCAGCAGTTTATCCAAGGGGACAGTATTACAAGAGACCCAGTACTTC.

The chain joins TRBV19 to TRBJ2-4; tentative D call: TRBD1 (5 bases). Trimming left V 6 bases short and J 1 base short, with 16 bases between. Per germline, CDR1 LNHDA and CDR2 SQIVND (reference sequence). The CDR3 has 16 residues. The CDR3 spells CASRDILRAAKNIQYF. DNA of the CDR3: TGTGCCAGTAGGGACATCCTAAGGGCGGCCAAAAACATTCAGTACTTC. Full variable domain (outside the CDR3, taken from reference TRBV19 and TRBJ2-4): DGGITQSPKYLFRKEGQNVTLSCEQNLNHDAMYWYRQDPGQGLRLIYYSQIVNDFQKGDIAEGYSVSREKKESFPLTVTSAQKNPTAFYLCASRDILRAAKNIQYFGAGTRLSVL.

The V gene is TRBV29-1, the J gene TRBJ2-7; D may match TRBD1 or TRBD2 (5 bases each). CDR1 and CDR2 from the germline V gene are SQVTM and ANQGSEA. V was shortened by 4 bases and J by 3 bases, with 13 bases between the two germline ends. This CDR3 has 13 amino acids. DNA for the CDR3: TGCAGCGTTGTGACCGGGACCAACTACGAGCAGTACTTC. Translating it yields CSVVTGTNYEQYF.

The chain carries TRBV4-1 and TRBJ1-4; D gene uncertain. The CDR3 extends over 12 amino acids. The ends were cut back, 6 bases at V and 5 bases at J, with 7 bases in the middle. Germline-derived CDR1 and CDR2 are MGHRA and YSYEKL. The DNA of the CDR3 is TGCGCCAGCAGGAAGATAAATGAAAAACTGTTTTTT. Its translation is CASRKINEKLFF.